The 27 T cell receptor beta chains reported below all come from one sample, sequenced in a study of shared T cell receptors in the human thymus. Assay: immunoSEQ multiplex PCR; the TCRdb copy retains only in-frame clones and omits some. The table includes 650,000 to 950,000 clones, roughly 88% detected once. A further study also used this sample, focusing on human thymus T cells.

Input material: thymocytes. The receptors derive from a girl under three years old with a congenital heart defect.

This clone was seen a single time. The chain employs TRBV10-3 and TRBJ2-5, with 13 nucleotides matching TRBD2. The J segment lost 2 bases and the V segment lost 8 bases, leaving 8 bases of the junction unmatched. This CDR3 comprises 16 residues. The germline V gene has CDR1 ENHRY and CDR2 SYGVKD. The DNA for the CDR3 is TGTGCCATCGGACCGGGACTAGCGGGGTCACAAGAGACCCAGTACTTC. This sequence encodes CAIGPGLAGSQETQYF.

V is TRBV4-1 and J is TRBJ1-1; maybe TRBD1 (6 bases). V shed 8 bases and J shed 1 base, with 20 bases lying between them. Germline assignment: CDR1 MGHRA and CDR2 YSYEKL. This CDR3 has 16 amino acids. CDR3 sequence reads: CASVGTRGRKNTEAFF. In DNA form, the CDR3 reads TGCGCCAGCGTAGGGACACGGGGAAGGAAGAACACTGAAGCTTTCTTT.

This chain connects TRBV29-1 to TRBJ1-2; no firm D call. The germline gives CDR1 SQVTM, CDR2 ANQGSEA. The CDR3 runs to 12 residues. Trimming removed 7 bases at V and 4 bases at J, with 13 bases between. The CDR3 coding sequence is TGCAGCGCCGTCGCACAGTCCTATGGCTACACCTTC. Its protein is CSAVAQSYGYTF.

The chain joins TRBV5-6 to TRBJ2-7; D not resolved. The CDR3 spans 13 residues. The germline gives CDR1 SGHDT, CDR2 YYEEEE. Between the trimmed V and J ends, which lost 4 bases and 3 bases, there was a span of 11 bases. In DNA, the CDR3 is TGTGCCAGCAGCAACAACCCGATCTACGAGCAGTACTTC. This gives the protein CASSNNPIYEQYF.

This clone was seen once. The chain employs TRBV12-5 and TRBJ1-6; no firm D call. CDR3 length equals 18 residues. CDR1 is LGHNT and CDR2 is FRNRAP in the germline V gene. The V and J ends lost 0 bases and 6 bases respectively, with 18 bases between them. The CDR3 sequence: CASGLVLYGEWPNSPLHF. The CDR3 region has the DNA TGTGCTAGTGGTTTGGTTTTATACGGGGAATGGCCTAATTCACCCCTCCACTTT.

The rearrangement joins TRBV6-1 to TRBJ2-7; possibly TRBD1 for D (6 bases). The CDR3 is 12 amino acids. From germline, CDR1 is MNHNS and CDR2 SASEGT. V was clipped by 5 bases and J by 3 bases, with 8 bases between them. The DNA for the CDR3 is TGTGCCAGCAGTACAGGGTACTACGAGCAGTACTTC. This codes for CASSTGYYEQYF.

J is TRBJ1-1 and V is TRBV5-1, with D hard to call. Looked up from germline, CDR1 is SGHRS and CDR2 is YFSETQ. Trimming removed 4 bases from V and 1 base from J, with 8 bases in between. The CDR3 spans 13 residues. The DNA of the CDR3 is TGCGCCAGCAGCCACCAGTGGAACACTGAAGCTTTCTTT. This gives the protein CASSHQWNTEAFF. Full variable domain (remainder filled in from reference TRBV5-1 and TRBJ1-1): KAGVTQTPRYLIKTRGQQVTLSCSPISGHRSVSWYQQTPGQGLQFLFEYFSETQRNKGNFPGRFSGRQFSNSRSEMNVSTLELGDSALYLCASSHQWNTEAFFGQGTRLTVV.

The J gene is TRBJ1-2, the V gene TRBV5-4; maybe TRBD1 (6 bases). Trimming removed 1 base at V and 8 bases at J, with 12 bases between. Looked up from germline, CDR1 is SGHNT and CDR2 is YYREEE (reference sequence). CDR3 length equals 13 residues. The DNA for the CDR3 is TGTGCCAGCAGCTTGTCAACAGGGCGAGGCTACACCTTC. Protein sequence: CASSLSTGRGYTF.

CDR3 loop: CASSERGGHGYTF. CDR3 coding DNA: TGTGCCAGCAGCGAGAGGGGGGGGCATGGCTACACCTTC. V and J are TRBV6-5 and TRBJ1-2; D possibly corresponds to TRBD1 (6 bases). Germline lookup yields CDR1 MNHEY and CDR2 SVGAGI. V lost 6 bases and J lost 6, with 14 bases in between. The CDR3 has 13 residues.

This clone was seen once. The V and J genes are TRBV6-6 and TRBJ2-1; maybe TRBD2 (5 bases). Germline loops: CDR1 MNHNY, CDR2 SVGAGI (reference sequence). The V end was cut by 2 bases, the J end by 5 bases, with 13 bases between. This CDR3 has 15 residues. CDR3 loop: CASSYPGEPDNEQFF. In DNA, the CDR3 is TGTGCCAGCAGTTACCCTGGGGAGCCTGACAATGAGCAGTTCTTC.

The chain is built from TRBV6-6 and TRBJ1-1; D uncertain. The V end lost 0 bases, the J end lost 4 bases, and 9 bases lay between the germline ends. CDR1 is MNHNY, CDR2 SVGAGI, per germline (reference sequence). The CDR3 extends over 14 amino acids. CDR3 loop: CASSYSVEGTEAFF. The CDR3 region has the DNA TGTGCCAGCAGTTACTCGGTGGAGGGCACTGAAGCTTTCTTT.

The chain couples TRBV12-5 to TRBJ2-7; TRBD1 might be the D (5 bases). The germline V gene has CDR1 LGHNT and CDR2 FRNRAP. The ends were cut back, 2 bases at V and 1 base at J, with 9 bases in the middle. This CDR3 has 14 amino acids. For the CDR3, the DNA is TGTGCTAGTGGTTTGAGTAACAGGTCCTACGAGCAGTACTTC. Translating gives CASGLSNRSYEQYF.

The rearrangement links TRBV6-6 to TRBJ1-2; a weak D match, TRBD1 (5 bases). The CDR3 contains 16 residues. Trimming left V 6 bases short and J 0 bases short, with 17 bases between. Germline-derived CDR1 and CDR2 are MNHNY and SVGAGI (reference sequence). The CDR3 sequence: CASRRQDSDTNYGYTF. As DNA, the CDR3 is TGTGCCAGCAGGCGCCAAGACAGTGATACTAACTATGGCTACACCTTC.

This chain connects TRBV4-1 to TRBJ1-2; TRBD1 matches at 9 bases. Germline CDR1 and CDR2: MGHRA and YSYEKL. Losses at the gene ends were 5 bases for V and 7 bases for J; bases not matched to a gene: 14. This CDR3 contains 16 residues. The CDR3 spells CASSEVWTGEVGGYTF. The CDR3 bases are TGCGCCAGCAGCGAAGTGTGGACAGGGGAGGTGGGTGGCTACACCTTC.

The gene calls are TRBV9 and TRBJ1-2, with D unresolved. Trimming cost V 5 bases and J 7 bases, with 9 bases left between them. The germline CDR1 and CDR2 sequences are SGDLS and YYNGEE. This CDR3 is 11 amino acids long. The CDR3 DNA reads as TGTGCCAGCAGTGGACGGGGTGGCTACACCTTC. Protein sequence: CASSGRGGYTF.

The rearrangement joins TRBV28 to TRBJ2-7, with D possibly TRBD1 on 6 matching bases. V lost 3 bases to trimming and J lost 4 bases, with 13 bases between them. The CDR3 runs 14 residues. Germline assignment: CDR1 MDHEN and CDR2 SYDVKM. The CDR3 protein is CASSLVGHTYEQYF. CDR3 DNA sequence: TGTGCCAGCAGTTTGGTGGGACATACGTACGAGCAGTACTTC.

CDR3 coding DNA: TGTGCCACCAGCAGAGATAGGCCGAGAGGGTTCGAGTCGGGGGAGCTGTTTTTT. The encoded protein is CATSRDRPRGFESGELFF. J is TRBJ2-2 and V is TRBV15; the D gene is possibly TRBD2 (5 bases). CDR1 and CDR2 (germline): LNHNV, YYDKDF (reference sequence). V lost 0 bases and J lost 8, with 22 bases in between. CDR3 size: 18 residues.

This chain joins TRBV5-1 and TRBJ1-2; D is uncertain. The V end was cut by 0 bases, the J end by 6 bases, with 18 bases between. Per germline, CDR1 SGHRS and CDR2 YFSETQ. This CDR3 spans 16 amino acids. Written as DNA, the CDR3 is TGCGCCAGCAGCTTGGCCTTGCCTCCCCACTTAAATGGCTACACCTTC. Its protein is CASSLALPPHLNGYTF.

In DNA form, the CDR3 reads TGTGCCAGCTCCAAACTACTGTTTACTCGGAACCGAAATGAAAAACTGTTTTTT. This codes for CASSKLLFTRNRNEKLFF. The chain has TRBV18 and TRBJ1-4; D not resolved. Trimming removed 6 bases at V and 5 bases at J, with 25 bases between. CDR1 is KGHSH and CDR2 is LQKENI in the germline V gene. This CDR3 comprises 18 residues.

This clone was seen only once. The V call is TRBV27, the J call TRBJ2-5; 7 bases fit TRBD2. The CDR3 runs to 16 residues. Germline V CDR1 and CDR2: MNHEY, SMNVEV (reference sequence). The J segment lost 3 bases and the V segment lost 5 bases, leaving 12 bases of the junction unmatched. CDR3 sequence: CASSPRGDSSEETQYF. CDR3 nucleotides: TGTGCCAGCAGTCCCCGGGGGGACTCCTCTGAAGAGACCCAGTACTTC.

This clone was seen only a few times. The rearrangement joins TRBV27 to TRBJ2-1, with a tentative D call TRBD2 (5 bases). The V gene's germline CDR1 is MNHEY and CDR2 SMNVEV (reference sequence). The CDR3 runs to 15 residues. Trimming removed 6 bases from V and 7 bases from J, with 19 bases in between. CDR3 amino acids: CASRPESLRGNEQFF. Written as DNA, the CDR3 is TGTGCCAGCAGACCCGAGAGCCTCCGGGGAAATGAGCAGTTCTTC.

The V and J genes are TRBV28 and TRBJ2-1; 13 bases fit TRBD2. The CDR3 loop spans 18 amino acids. The junction had 7 bases not matched to a gene; V was cut back by 5 bases and J by 0 bases. CDR1 and CDR2 from the germline V gene are MDHEN and SYDVKM. As DNA, the CDR3 is TGTGCCAGCAGTCCGGGACTAGCGGGGACCTACTCCTACAATGAGCAGTTCTTC. Protein product: CASSPGLAGTYSYNEQFF. Full variable domain (outside the CDR3, taken from reference TRBV28 and TRBJ2-1): DVKVTQSSRYLVKRTGEKVFLECVQDMDHENMFWYRQDPGLGLRLIYFSYDVKMKEKGDIPEGYSVSREKKERFSLILESASTNQTSMYLCASSPGLAGTYSYNEQFFGPGTRLTVL.

This clone was seen a single time. The chain is built from TRBV4-3 and TRBJ2-1, with TRBD1 matching over 9 bases. The V gene's germline CDR1 is LGHNA and CDR2 YSLEER. This CDR3 contains 18 residues. Unmatched junction bases numbered 12, after V lost 0 bases and J lost 6 bases. The CDR3 DNA is TGCGCCAGCAGCCAAGAGCCCACCCGGGACAGGGCGGTCAATGAGCAGTTCTTC. Protein sequence: CASSQEPTRDRAVNEQFF.

The chain joins TRBV6-6 to TRBJ2-5, with TRBD2 as a possible D gene (6 bases). The DNA matches TRBJ2-7 better at its end, which makes the J call doubtful. Germline V gives CDR1 MNHNY, CDR2 SVGAGI (reference sequence). The CDR3 is 15 residues long. CDR3 loop: CASRPLANPTYEQYF. CDR3 bases: TGTGCCAGCAGACCCCTAGCGAACCCGACCTACGAGCAGTACTTC.

The chain recombines TRBV27 with TRBJ2-1; no firm D call. Deletions cut 0 bases from V and 4 bases from J, with 19 bases between. The CDR3 is made up of 18 amino acids. Germline-derived CDR1 and CDR2 are MNHEY and SMNVEV (reference sequence). The CDR3 sequence: CASSLSRVIQPRYNEQFF. CDR3 in DNA: TGTGCCAGCAGTTTATCTCGGGTGATTCAACCTCGATACAATGAGCAGTTCTTC.

V and J are TRBV6-1 and TRBJ1-2; D perhaps matches TRBD1 (5 bases). The V and J ends lost 7 bases and 8 bases respectively, with 11 bases between them. CDR1 is MNHNS, CDR2 SASEGT, per germline. This CDR3 spans 11 amino acids. CDR3 sequence: CASIIQGGYTF. The DNA of the CDR3 is TGTGCCAGCATAATTCAGGGAGGCTACACCTTC.

The chain recombines TRBV18 with TRBJ2-6; D perhaps matches TRBD2 (5 bases). Germline CDR1 reads KGHSH; CDR2 reads LQKENI. V gave up 3 bases and J gave up 5 bases, with 20 bases separating them. The CDR3 has 18 residues. The CDR3 protein is CASSPYQLLGVWANVLTF. The CDR3 DNA reads TGTGCCAGCTCACCCTACCAGCTGCTCGGGGTCTGGGCCAACGTCCTGACTTTC.